This T cell receptor (beta chain) is from a study of tumor and adjacent non-tumor tissue in lung cancer. This sample's RNA came from whole unsorted tissue. More than 3 cm separated this lung sample from the edge of the tumor. Three rounds of nested PCR, following a modified ARM-PCR protocol, produced the TCRbeta library. One entry per CDR3 protein, called by TCRdb with MiXCR from the multiplex PCR reads. The repertoire consists of fewer than 90,000 distinct CDR3 sequences, with around 82% occurring once and the leading ten covering about a fifth. This clonotype showed up just a few times. The junction does not match germline at one end; this may be a read error. This CDR3 has 18 amino acids. CDR1 is SGHAT and CDR2 is FQNNGV in the germline V gene.

The sequence was obtained from a woman between 50 and 59 years old with non-small cell lung cancer. The V call is TRBV11-2, the J call TRBJ2-1, with 10 positions matching TRBD2. The material sequenced was distant non-tumor lung tissue. CDR3 bases: TGTGCCAGCAGCTTAGCTGCTAGCGGGAGTACCGCCTACAATGAGCAGTCCTTC. This encodes CASSLAASGSTAYNEQSF.